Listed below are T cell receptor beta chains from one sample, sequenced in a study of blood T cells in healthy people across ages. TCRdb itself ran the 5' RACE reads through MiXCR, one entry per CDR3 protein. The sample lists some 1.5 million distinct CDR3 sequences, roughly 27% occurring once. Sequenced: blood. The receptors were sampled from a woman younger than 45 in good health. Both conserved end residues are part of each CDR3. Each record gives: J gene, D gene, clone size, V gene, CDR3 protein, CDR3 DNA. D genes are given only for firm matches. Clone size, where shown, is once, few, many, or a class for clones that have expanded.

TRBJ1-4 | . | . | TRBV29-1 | CSAGATNEKLFF | TGCAGCGCGGGCGCCACCAATGAAAAACTGTTTTTT
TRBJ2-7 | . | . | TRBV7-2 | CASSSQDSSYNEQYF | TGTGCCAGCAGCTCACAGGACAGCTCCTACAATGAGCAGTACTTC
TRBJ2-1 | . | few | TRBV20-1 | CSARDLAGSYNEQFF | TGCAGTGCTAGAGATTTAGCAGGCTCCTACAATGAGCAGTTCTTC
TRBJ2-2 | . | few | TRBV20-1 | CSARDPRYGVAGGELFF | TGCAGTGCTAGAGACCCCAGATATGGAGTCGCGGGCGGGGAGCTGTTTTTT
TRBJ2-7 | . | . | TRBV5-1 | CASSPGMASVSYEQYF | TGCGCCAGCAGCCCCGGGATGGCAAGCGTTTCCTACGAGCAGTACTTC
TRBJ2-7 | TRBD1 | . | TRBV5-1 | CASSSTGQLSYEQYF | TGCGCCAGCAGCTCTACGGGACAGCTATCCTACGAGCAGTACTTC
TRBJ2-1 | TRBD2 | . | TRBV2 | CASTSGGVVNEQFF | TGTGCCAGCACGAGCGGGGGGGTCGTCAATGAGCAGTTCTTC
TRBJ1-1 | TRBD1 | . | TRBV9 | CASSVSGTGNTEAFF | TGTGCCAGCAGCGTAAGCGGGACAGGGAACACTGAAGCTTTCTTT
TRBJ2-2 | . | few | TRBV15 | CATSRDGRLNTGELFF | TGTGCCACCAGCAGAGACGGACGCTTGAACACCGGGGAGCTGTTTTTT
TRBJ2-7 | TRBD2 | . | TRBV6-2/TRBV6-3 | CASRPTGLGEYEQYF | TGTGCCAGCAGACCCACGGGACTAGGAGAGTACGAGCAGTACTTC
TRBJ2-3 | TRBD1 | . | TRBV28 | CASSFGTGRREDTQYF | TGTGCCAGCAGTTTCGGGACAGGTAGGAGGGAAGATACGCAGTATTTT
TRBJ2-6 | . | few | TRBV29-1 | CSVDAGANVRTF | TGCAGCGTTGACGCTGGGGCCAACGTCCGGACTTTC
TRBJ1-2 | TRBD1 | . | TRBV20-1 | CSARLQGVGYTF | TGCAGTGCTAGACTACAGGGGGTTGGCTACACCTTC
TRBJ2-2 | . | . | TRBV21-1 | CAGLIDPGELFF | TGTGCCGGATTAATAGACCCCGGGGAGCTGTTTTTT
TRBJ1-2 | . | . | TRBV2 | CASRTRTADYGYTF | TGTGCCAGCAGGACACGTACAGCCGACTATGGCTACACCTTC
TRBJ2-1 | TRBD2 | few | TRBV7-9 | CASSLGNMTSGNYNEQFF | TGTGCCAGCAGCTTAGGGAATATGACTAGCGGGAACTACAATGAGCAGTTCTTC
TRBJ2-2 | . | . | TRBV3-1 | CASSPTRTGGELFF | TGTGCCAGCAGTCCGACTAGGACGGGCGGGGAGCTGTTTTTT
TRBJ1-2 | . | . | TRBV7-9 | CASSLAAAKPQGYTF | TGTGCCAGCAGCTTAGCGGCAGCCAAACCCCAGGGCTACACCTTC
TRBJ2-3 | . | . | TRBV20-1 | CSARGASRGTDTQYF | TGCAGTGCTAGAGGGGCTTCTCGGGGCACAGATACGCAGTATTTT
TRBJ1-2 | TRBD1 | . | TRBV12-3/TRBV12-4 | CTSSRDRATNYGYTF | TGTACCAGCAGCCGGGACAGGGCAACTAACTATGGCTACACCTTC
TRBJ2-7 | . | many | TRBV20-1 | CSARYESSYEQYF | TGCAGTGCTAGATATGAGTCCTCCTACGAGCAGTACTTC
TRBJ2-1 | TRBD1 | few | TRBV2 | CASSEGTGVDGQFF | TGTGCCAGCAGTGAAGGGACAGGGGTAGATGGGCAGTTCTTC
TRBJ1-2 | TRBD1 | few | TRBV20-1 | CSAYDRGRDGYTF | TGCAGTGCTTATGACAGGGGGCGGGATGGCTACACCTTC
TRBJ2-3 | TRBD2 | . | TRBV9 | CASSPRGSGGLSTDTQYF | TGTGCCAGCAGCCCGCGAGGGAGCGGGGGCCTTAGCACAGATACGCAGTATTTT
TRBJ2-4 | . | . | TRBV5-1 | CASSLAENPRNIQYF | TGCGCCAGCAGCTTGGCGGAGAACCCCAGGAACATTCAGTACTTC
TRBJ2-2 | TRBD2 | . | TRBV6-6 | CASSLAGSTGERFF | TGTGCCAGCTCGCTAGCGGGTTCCACCGGGGAGCGGTTTTTT
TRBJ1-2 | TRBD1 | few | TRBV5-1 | CASSSLSGTANYGYTF | TGCGCCAGCAGCTCCTTATCCGGGACAGCTAACTATGGCTACACCTTC
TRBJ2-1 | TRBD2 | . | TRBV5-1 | CASSFSGANNEQFF | TGCGCCAGCAGCTTTAGCGGGGCTAACAATGAGCAGTTCTTC
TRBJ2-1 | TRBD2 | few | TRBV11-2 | CASSWTSGRDEQFF | TGTGCCAGCAGCTGGACTAGCGGGAGGGATGAGCAGTTCTTC
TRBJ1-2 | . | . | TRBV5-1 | CASSPYEAKGGYTF | TGCGCCAGCAGCCCCTACGAAGCGAAGGGCGGCTACACCTTC
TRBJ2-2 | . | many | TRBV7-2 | CASSLRAGELFF | TGTGCCAGCAGTTTAAGGGCCGGGGAGCTGTTTTTT
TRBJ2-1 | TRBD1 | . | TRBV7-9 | CASSPRTGRNEQFF | TGTGCCAGCAGCCCGAGGACAGGGCGCAATGAGCAGTTCTTC
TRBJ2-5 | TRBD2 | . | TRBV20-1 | CSGAGGPGETQYF | TGCAGTGGAGCGGGGGGGCCTGGGGAGACCCAGTACTTC
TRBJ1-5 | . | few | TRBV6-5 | CASCMYLDQPQHF | TGTGCCAGCTGTATGTATCTAGATCAGCCCCAGCATTTT
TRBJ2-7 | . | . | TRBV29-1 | CSVGTGVGAEQYF | TGCAGCGTTGGAACGGGAGTTGGGGCCGAGCAGTACTTC
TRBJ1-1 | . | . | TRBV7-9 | CASSSDSSYTEAFF | TGTGCCAGCAGCTCGGACAGTTCTTACACTGAAGCTTTCTTT
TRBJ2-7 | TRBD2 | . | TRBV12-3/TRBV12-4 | CASGEGPTRERYF | TGTGCCAGCGGGGAGGGCCCAACGCGAGAGCGGTACTTC
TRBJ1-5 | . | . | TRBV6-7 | CASSPPIQPQHF | TGTGCCAGCAGTCCGCCCATTCAGCCCCAGCATTTT
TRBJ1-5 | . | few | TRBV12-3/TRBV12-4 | CASSLGSVDQPQHF | TGTGCCAGCAGTTTAGGGTCGGTGGATCAGCCCCAGCATTTT
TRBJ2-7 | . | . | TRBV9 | CASSVVDGSYEQYF | TGTGCCAGCAGCGTAGTCGACGGGTCCTACGAGCAGTACTTC
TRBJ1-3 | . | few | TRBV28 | CASKPDGASGNTIYF | TGTGCCAGCAAACCGGACGGGGCCTCTGGAAACACCATATATTTT
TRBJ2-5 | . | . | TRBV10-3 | CAIRGRDQETQYF | TGTGCCATCAGGGGGAGAGACCAAGAGACCCAGTACTTC
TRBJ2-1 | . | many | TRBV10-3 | CASEGSMGNEQFF | TGTGCCTCGGAGGGGTCCATGGGGAATGAGCAGTTCTTC
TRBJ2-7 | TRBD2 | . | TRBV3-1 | CASSPGLAGSDEQYF | TGTGCCAGCAGCCCGGGACTAGCGGGTTCGGACGAGCAGTACTTC
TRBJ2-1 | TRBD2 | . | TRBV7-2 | CASSLVRGGRKNEQFF | TGTGCCAGCAGCTTAGTTCGGGGGGGACGGAAAAATGAGCAGTTCTTC